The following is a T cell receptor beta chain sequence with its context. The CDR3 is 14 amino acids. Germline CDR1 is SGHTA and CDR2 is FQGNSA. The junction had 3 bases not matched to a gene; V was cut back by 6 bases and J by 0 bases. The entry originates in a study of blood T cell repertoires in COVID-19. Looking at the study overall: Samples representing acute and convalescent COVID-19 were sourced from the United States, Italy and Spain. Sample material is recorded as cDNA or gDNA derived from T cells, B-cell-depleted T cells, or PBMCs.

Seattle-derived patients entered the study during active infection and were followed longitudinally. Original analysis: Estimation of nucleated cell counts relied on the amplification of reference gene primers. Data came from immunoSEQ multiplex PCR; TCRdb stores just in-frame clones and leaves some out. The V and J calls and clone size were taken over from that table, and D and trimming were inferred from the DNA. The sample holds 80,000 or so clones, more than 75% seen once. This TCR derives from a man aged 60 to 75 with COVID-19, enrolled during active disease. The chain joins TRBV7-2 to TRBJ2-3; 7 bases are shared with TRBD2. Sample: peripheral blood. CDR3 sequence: CASRGRGSTDTQYF. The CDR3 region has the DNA TGTGCCAGCAGGGGGCGGGGGAGCACAGATACGCAGTATTTT.